The entry that follows covers one TCR beta chain sequence. This record belongs to a study of OX40 agonist ivuxolimab in advanced cancers. Study-level information: One patient with hepatocellular carcinoma and two with cutaneous melanoma, three in all, had partial responses.

Generated by immunoSEQ multiplex PCR, the TCRdb table keeps only in-frame clones and is missing some. The sample contains more than 65,000 clones, 90% of which appear only once. V lost 5 bases and J lost 6, with 11 bases in between. The CDR3 has 13 amino acids. Germline V gene data show CDR1 as SGHAT and CDR2 as FQNNGV. Here the sequenced sample was CD4+ or CD8+ T cells sorted from blood, taken in a trial of the OX40 agonist ivuxolimab. The rearrangement joins TRBV11-2 to TRBJ1-5; D uncertain. The receptor was isolated from an adult with an advanced solid tumor such as melanoma, head and neck, liver or kidney cancer. The CDR3, as DNA: TGTGCCAGCAGCCAGAGGAGATTTCAGCCCCAGCATTTT. It yields the protein CASSQRRFQPQHF.